Given below is one T cell receptor (beta chain) in context. The authors' processing: Reference gene primer amplification gave estimated nucleated cell counts. The data were produced by immunoSEQ multiplex PCR, yet TCRdb's version contains in-frame clones alone and is incomplete. The V and J calls and clone size come from that table; D and trimming were worked out from the DNA. The table lists a few hundred thousand clones, around nine tenths of them singletons. The source of the sample is a study of blood T cell repertoires in COVID-19. V shed 2 bases and J shed 0 bases, with 10 bases lying between them. The CDR3 runs to 15 residues. CDR1 and CDR2 (germline): MNHEY, SVGEGT.

The sequenced sample was peripheral blood. The chain carries TRBV6-2 or TRBV6-3 and TRBJ1-1; TRBD1 might be the D (5 bases). The TCR was taken from a woman in her twenties or thirties with COVID-19, enrolled during active disease. CDR3 nucleotide sequence: TGTGCCAGCAGTTACGATAACAGGTTGAACACTGAAGCTTTCTTT. Translated, it gives CASSYDNRLNTEAFF.